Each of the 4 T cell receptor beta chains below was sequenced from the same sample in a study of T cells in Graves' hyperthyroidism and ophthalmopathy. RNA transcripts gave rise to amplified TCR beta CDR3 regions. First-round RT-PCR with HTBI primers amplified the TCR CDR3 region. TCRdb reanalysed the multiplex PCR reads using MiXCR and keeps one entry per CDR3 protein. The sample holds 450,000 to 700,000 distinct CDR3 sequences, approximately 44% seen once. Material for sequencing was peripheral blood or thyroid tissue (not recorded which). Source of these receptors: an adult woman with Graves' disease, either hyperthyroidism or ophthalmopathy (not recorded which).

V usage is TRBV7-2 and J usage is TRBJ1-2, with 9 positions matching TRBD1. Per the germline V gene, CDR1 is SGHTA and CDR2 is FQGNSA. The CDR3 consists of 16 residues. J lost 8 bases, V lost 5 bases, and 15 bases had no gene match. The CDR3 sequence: CASSTHRTGDFRGYTF. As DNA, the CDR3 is TGTGCCAGCAGCACCCACCGGACAGGGGATTTCAGGGGCTACACCTTC.

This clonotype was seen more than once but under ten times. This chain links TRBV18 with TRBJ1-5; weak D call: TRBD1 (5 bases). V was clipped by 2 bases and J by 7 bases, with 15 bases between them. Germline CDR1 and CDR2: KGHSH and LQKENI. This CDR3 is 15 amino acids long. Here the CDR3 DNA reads TGTGCCAGCTCACCAGGGGGACGGGGTATGCAGCCCCAGCATTTT. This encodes CASSPGGRGMQPQHF.

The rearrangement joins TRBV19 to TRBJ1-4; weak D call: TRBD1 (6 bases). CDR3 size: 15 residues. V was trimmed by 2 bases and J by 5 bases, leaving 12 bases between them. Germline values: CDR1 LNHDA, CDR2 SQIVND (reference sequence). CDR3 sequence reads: CASSITGRGNEKLFF. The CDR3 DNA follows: TGTGCCAGTAGTATAACCGGCAGGGGAAATGAAAAACTGTTTTTT. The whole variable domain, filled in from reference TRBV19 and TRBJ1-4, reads DGGITQSPKYLFRKEGQNVTLSCEQNLNHDAMYWYRQDPGQGLRLIYYSQIVNDFQKGDIAEGYSVSREKKESFPLTVTSAQKNPTAFYLCASSITGRGNEKLFFGSGTQLSVL.

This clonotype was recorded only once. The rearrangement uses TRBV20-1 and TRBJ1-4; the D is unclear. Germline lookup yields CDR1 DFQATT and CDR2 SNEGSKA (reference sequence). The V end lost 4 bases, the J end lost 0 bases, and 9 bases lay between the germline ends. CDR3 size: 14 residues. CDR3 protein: CSAIRAATNEKLFF. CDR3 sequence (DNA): TGCAGTGCTATCAGAGCTGCAACTAATGAAAAACTGTTTTTT.